This T cell receptor (beta chain) is from a study of brain T cells in children with intractable seizures. With 3 bases removed from V and 5 bases from J, the gap between germline ends came to 11 bases. This CDR3 contains 14 residues. Germline-derived CDR1 and CDR2 are SGDLS and YYNGEE. Findings of the study overall: HCMV serostatus was not known, and viral specificity came from CDR3 similarity only. Clones missing pre-surgery may reflect undersampling of that blood sample.

Data came from immunoSEQ multiplex PCR; TCRdb stores just in-frame clones and leaves some out. Of tens of thousands of clones in the sample, 94% were seen once. Only cases whose brain tissue showed the highest T cell transcript signatures were sequenced. This clone has just a few counts. Antigen unknown. The sample consisted of peripheral blood, taken at surgery. The chain carries TRBV9 and TRBJ2-2; possibly TRBD1 for D (5 bases). This sequence was found in a boy aged 10-17 years with focal cortical dysplasia and intractable seizures. The CDR3 here is CASSENSGTGELFF. Here the CDR3 DNA reads TGTGCCAGCAGCGAAAACTCAGGGACCGGGGAGCTGTTTTTT.